This entry concerns a single T cell receptor (beta chain). Antigen: not known. Assay used: immunoSEQ multiplex PCR; TCRdb lists only in-frame clones, some missing. The profile shows approximately 79,000 clones, approximately 85% of them singletons. This sample was included in a study of a mutant IDH1 vaccine in newly diagnosed glioma. Study summary: Previous care, which was radiotherapy, temozolomide, or both, most often involved both.

This CDR3 is 14 amino acids long. Germline V gives CDR1 MNHEY, CDR2 SMNVEV (reference sequence). With 6 bases removed from V and 8 bases from J, the gap between germline ends came to 17 bases. Time point reported: week 23, last vaccination. Vaccine doses each comprised 300 ug of mutant IDH1 20-mer peptide, with topical imiquimod. This chain joins TRBV27 and TRBJ2-1; TRBD1 is a possible D gene (5 bases). The sample in question was PBMCs, obtained from a glioma patient whose treatment included an IDH1 peptide vaccine. The TCR was taken from a woman in her forties or fifties with glioma. The CDR3 sequence is CASRRGVDRYEQFF. The CDR3 DNA reads TGTGCCAGCAGAAGGGGTGTAGATCGGTATGAGCAGTTCTTC.